What follows are 7 T cell receptor beta chains derived from one specimen sequenced in a study of T cell responses to AZD1222 COVID-19 vaccine. TCRdb keeps only in-frame clones here, not all; method: immunoSEQ multiplex PCR. Of tens of thousands of clones in the sample, about four fifths were seen once. The input for sequencing was peripheral blood, taken 28 days after the second AZD1222 dose. The receptors originated from an adult who received the AZD1222 COVID-19 vaccine.

The chain is built from TRBV19 and TRBJ1-4; 8 nucleotides align to TRBD1. CDR1 and CDR2 from the germline V gene are LNHDA and SQIVND (reference sequence). V lost 10 bases to trimming and J lost 7 bases; unmatched junction nucleotides: 8. This CDR3 region has 13 residues. CDR3 nucleotides: TGTGCCACCCTCGACAGGGGCGTTGAAAAACTGTTTTTT. Translated: CATLDRGVEKLFF.

The gene calls are TRBV7-2 and TRBJ2-1, with D possibly being TRBD1 or TRBD2 (6 bases each). Germline V gene data show CDR1 as SGHTA and CDR2 as FQGNSA. The CDR3 is 14 residues long. Trimming shortened V by 4 bases and J by 6 bases, and 13 bases separated the two germline ends. As DNA, the CDR3 is TGTGCCAGCAGCTCTTACGGGGGCCCCAATGAGCAGTTCTTC. Protein sequence: CASSSYGGPNEQFF.

V gene TRBV19 combines with J gene TRBJ2-1; no clear D gene. Germline CDR1 and CDR2: LNHDA and SQIVND (reference sequence). V was cut by 5 bases and J by 6 bases, with 11 bases left in between. The CDR3 covers 13 residues. CDR3 loop: CASSPGWGNEQFF. The DNA of the CDR3 is TGTGCCAGTAGTCCCGGATGGGGCAATGAGCAGTTCTTC.

The V gene is TRBV7-8, the J gene TRBJ2-7; 8 positions match TRBD1. CDR3 length equals 20 residues. Unmatched junction bases numbered 22, after V lost 0 bases and J lost 6 bases. Germline-derived CDR1 and CDR2 are SGHVS and FQNEAQ. CDR3 coding DNA: TGTGCCAGCAGCTTAGCTAAGCACTCAGGGGGCTGGGGGTTTAATCCCGAGCAGTACTTC. It specifies CASSLAKHSGGWGFNPEQYF.

This rearrangement joins TRBV28 to TRBJ2-6, with D possibly TRBD2 on 5 matching bases. The CDR3 contains 15 residues. Trimming took off 8 bases at V and 0 bases at J, with 11 bases between the two ends. Looked up from germline, CDR1 is MDHEN and CDR2 is SYDVKM. CDR3 in amino acids: CASLPGNSGANVLTF. For the CDR3, the DNA is TGTGCCAGCCTCCCGGGAAACTCTGGGGCCAACGTCCTGACTTTC.

This clone was observed a single time. V gene TRBV4-1 combines with J gene TRBJ2-7; D is unresolved. The germline V gene has CDR1 MGHRA and CDR2 YSYEKL. The CDR3 has 14 amino acids. V shed 1 base and J shed 2 bases, with 9 bases lying between them. The CDR3 spells CASSQARLPYEQYF. The CDR3 nucleotides read TGCGCCAGCAGCCAAGCCAGGCTTCCCTACGAGCAGTACTTC.

This clone occurred a few times. This chain connects TRBV13 to TRBJ2-1, with 8 bases lining up with TRBD1. The CDR3 covers 14 residues. Unmatched junction bases numbered 9, after V lost 5 bases and J lost 9 bases. Germline V gene lookup returns CDR1 PRHDT and CDR2 FYEKMQ (reference sequence). The CDR3 nucleotides read TGTGCCAGCAGCGCTCAACAGGGGGTTGTTGAGCAGTTCTTC. It is translated as CASSAQQGVVEQFF.